This is a list of T cell receptor beta chains from one sample in a study of beta chain features in type 1 diabetes. Data came from immunoSEQ multiplex PCR; TCRdb stores just in-frame clones and leaves some out. This table holds around 500,000 clones, roughly 11% found once. Sequenced: naive CD4+ T cells from blood. The receptors derive from a woman in her late teens or twenties in good health. Each CDR3 is given with its conserved first and last residue. A D gene is named only where the DNA matches it firmly. Where a row states a size, it is once, few, many or the class of an expanded clone; other rows omit it.

TRBD2	TRBV5-1	TRBJ2-1	14	-	CASSGGRERNEQFF
TRBD2	TRBV30	TRBJ2-2	16	-	CAWSVRSGRGTGELFF
-	TRBV7-2	TRBJ1-3	15	few	CASSLTAYSGNTIYF
TRBD1	TRBV28	TRBJ2-1	15	-	CASRPTGDGYNEQFF
-	TRBV5-4	TRBJ2-3	17	few	CASSLGGGDRVTDTQYF
-	TRBV9	TRBJ2-5	15	-	CASSVAGDYQETQYF
-	TRBV25-1	TRBJ2-1	17	many	CASSEGQAGAWLDEQFF
-	TRBV5-4	TRBJ2-3	11	few	CASSLSDTQYF
-	TRBV15	TRBJ2-3	16	-	CATSPRGRLGGDTQYF
TRBD1	TRBV29-1	TRBJ2-1	13	-	CSVDRQGYNEQFF
-	TRBV7-2	TRBJ2-1	15	-	CASSLEVQDYNEQFF
-	TRBV29-1	TRBJ1-4	9	-	CSVRAGPFF
-	TRBV5-1	TRBJ2-2	14	-	CASSLTGTTGELFF
-	TRBV4-3	TRBJ2-3	16	-	CASSQAAAEFTDTQYF
-	TRBV2	TRBJ1-4	13	-	CASKAGSGEKLFF
TRBD1	TRBV5-1	TRBJ2-1	16	few	CASSLTPGQGHNEQFF
-	TRBV11-3	TRBJ2-5	12	-	CASSFWRETQYF
-	TRBV28	TRBJ2-4	15	few	CASREYGLAKNIQYF
TRBD1	TRBV7-2	TRBJ1-2	16	-	CASSSGGTVFRYGYTF
-	TRBV9	TRBJ2-2	15	few	CASSVLPDWAGELFF
TRBD1	TRBV9	TRBJ2-7	15	-	CASSVRTGGIYEQYF
-	TRBV29-1	TRBJ2-7	12	few	CSAGGQTYEQYF
TRBD1	TRBV15	TRBJ2-7	15	few	CATSTRDRVSYEQYF
-	TRBV28	TRBJ2-5	12	few	CATGVRRETQYF
TRBD1	TRBV27	TRBJ1-1	13	-	CASKTGTSSEAFF
-	TRBV9	TRBJ2-2	14	-	CASSVKPNTGELFF
-	TRBV2	TRBJ2-6	15	-	CASSDPGSGANVLTF
-	TRBV7-9	TRBJ2-3	17	-	CASSSLMPFGGTDTQYF
-	TRBV11-1	TRBJ2-2	15	-	CASSSSGRKTGELFF
-	TRBV27	TRBJ2-7	13	few	CASRRTGSNEQYF
TRBD2	TRBV7-2	TRBJ2-7	15	-	CASNAEGGSSYEQYF
TRBD2	TRBV7-2	TRBJ2-3	18	-	CASSPGGAGGGSTDTQYF
-	TRBV28	TRBJ2-5	14	-	CASSPTGGQETQYF
-	TRBV30	TRBJ1-6	14	-	CAWSPRQGGSPLHF
-	TRBV30	TRBJ1-2	15	many	CAWSETAASFYGYTF
-	TRBV6-4	TRBJ2-3	15	-	CASSARAGSTDTQYF
TRBD1	TRBV7-9	-	14	-	CASTLTGGPGEQYF
-	TRBV4-3	TRBJ1-1	13	few	CASSLQGNTEAFF
-	TRBV18	TRBJ2-3	13	few	CASSPGPSDTQYF
TRBD1	TRBV7-2	TRBJ2-3	16	-	CASSLVGTGLSDTQYF
-	TRBV29-1	TRBJ2-5	13	few	CSVDRGSRETQYF
-	TRBV30	TRBJ1-2	14	-	CAWSHGAVGNGYTF
-	TRBV7-8	TRBJ1-2	13	-	CASSTDGEYGYTF
-	TRBV9	TRBJ2-5	14	-	CASSGGLREETQYF
TRBD1	TRBV28	TRBJ2-2	14	few	CASRKTGVGGELFF
-	TRBV10-3	TRBJ1-6	14	few	CAISVSGRDSPLHF